The 13 T cell receptor beta chains below come from one sample, sequenced in a study of vaccination effects on CD4 cells after COVID-19. Viral peptide pool expansion of antigen-specific CD4+ T cells preceded sequencing in the ViraFEST assay. Having been cultured for around ten days, the cells underwent CD4+ T cell isolation. Negative nucleocapsid antibody tests before and after vaccination confirmed no previous SARS-CoV-2 infection. Assay: immunoSEQ multiplex PCR; the TCRdb copy retains only in-frame clones and omits some. The sample yields about 41,000 clones, more than 60% seen once. These receptors' targets are unknown. The sample was CD4+ T cells from PBMCs cultured with HCoV-OC43 spike peptides, taken before COVID-19 vaccination. Regarding subset: HCoV-OC43 spike overlapping peptide pool stimulation. The receptor source for this set is a human donor who received a COVID-19 vaccine.

The chain has TRBV27 and TRBJ2-7; 12 nucleotides agree with TRBD2. The J segment lost 2 bases and the V segment lost 2 bases, leaving 1 base of the junction unmatched. Germline V gene data show CDR1 as MNHEY and CDR2 as SMNVEV (reference sequence). The CDR3 length is 15 residues. This chain's CDR3 is CASSLLAGGPYEQYF. The CDR3, as DNA: TGTGCCAGCAGTTTACTAGCGGGAGGGCCCTACGAGCAGTACTTC.

This chain connects TRBV6-5 to TRBJ1-4, with a possible D match to TRBD1 (5 bases). Germline V gene sequence: CDR1 MNHEY, CDR2 SVGAGI. V was pared by 0 bases and J by 5 bases, with 13 bases between. The CDR3 length is 16 residues. CDR3 residues: CASSYSGRLLNEKLFF. The CDR3 DNA follows: TGTGCCAGCAGTTACTCGGGGCGGCTCCTCAATGAAAAACTGTTTTTT.

CDR3 DNA: TGTGCCAGCAGCCCCTCGACAGGGCAGGGCGATGAGGGCTACACCTTC. Protein sequence: CASSPSTGQGDEGYTF. The J gene is TRBJ1-2, the V gene TRBV7-9; TRBD1 matches 7 bases. Germline V gene sequence: CDR1 SEHNR, CDR2 FQNEAQ (reference sequence). The junction had 17 bases not matched to a gene; V was cut back by 5 bases and J by 8 bases. The CDR3 has 16 amino acids. Based on the CDR3 plus reference TRBV7-9 and TRBJ1-2, the full variable domain is DTGVSQNPRHKITKRGQNVTFRCDPISEHNRLYWYRQTLGQGPEFLTYFQNEAQLEKSRLLSDRFSAERPKGSFSTLEIQRTEQGDSAMYLCASSPSTGQGDEGYTFGSGTRLTVV.

The genes are TRBV2 and TRBJ1-1; a possible D gene is TRBD1 (5 bases). Per the germline V gene, CDR1 is SNHLY and CDR2 is FYNNEI. V dropped 8 bases and J dropped 5 bases, with 15 bases sitting between them. The CDR3 covers 13 residues. In DNA, the CDR3 is TGTGCCAGCCAGGAGGGGATGAGGACTGAAGCTTTCTTT. Its translation: CASQEGMRTEAFF.

The J gene is TRBJ2-3, the V gene TRBV4-2; no definite D call. Trimming removed 1 base from V and 0 bases from J, with 14 bases in between. This CDR3 is built from 17 residues. Looked up from germline, CDR1 is LGHNA and CDR2 is YNFKEQ. This CDR3 is CASSQVNGPGSTDTQYF. The DNA for the CDR3 is TGTGCCAGCAGCCAAGTAAACGGACCTGGGAGCACAGATACGCAGTATTTT.

This clone occurred once. V gene TRBV12-3 or TRBV12-4 combines with J gene TRBJ1-2; perhaps TRBD1 as D (5 bases). V was cut by 5 bases and J by 1 base, with 8 bases left in between. The CDR3 has 13 amino acids. The CDR3 is CASSLDSNYGYTF. In DNA, the CDR3 is TGTGCCAGCAGTCTCGACAGTAACTATGGCTACACCTTC.

The chain combines TRBV3-1 (or the pseudogene TRBV3-2) with TRBJ1-4, with TRBD1 identical over 8 bases. This CDR3 spans 14 amino acids. Germline V gives CDR1 LGHDT, CDR2 YNNKEL (reference sequence). V trimming: 3 bases; J trimming: 7 bases; junction bases outside the gene matches: 4. The CDR3 loop is CASSQSQGAEKLFF. CDR3 bases: TGTGCCAGCAGCCAGAGTCAGGGGGCTGAAAAACTGTTTTTT.

The CDR3 sequence: CASSFGLAGARETQYF. CDR3 nucleotides: TGTGCCAGCAGCTTCGGACTAGCGGGAGCGCGGGAGACCCAGTACTTC. The genes are TRBV7-2 and TRBJ2-5; TRBD2 matches 13 bases. The CDR3 spans 16 residues. The V and J ends lost 3 bases and 5 bases, in that order; junction bases with no gene match: 6. The germline CDR1 and CDR2 sequences are SGHTA and FQGNSA.

The chain has TRBV29-1 and TRBJ2-1; 10 nucleotides line up with TRBD1. V shed 4 bases, J shed 0 bases, and the junction held 6 bases outside the gene matches. Germline values: CDR1 SQVTM, CDR2 ANQGSEA. This CDR3 spans 16 amino acids. The CDR3 spells CSVGGQGENSYNEQFF. In DNA form, the CDR3 reads TGCAGCGTTGGCGGACAGGGGGAAAACTCCTACAATGAGCAGTTCTTC.

In its sample, this clone was seen a few times. The chain has TRBV30 and TRBJ1-2; D is unresolved. Trimming removed 0 bases from V and 6 bases from J, with 8 bases in between. The CDR3 runs to 12 residues. Germline loops: CDR1 GTSNPN, CDR2 SVGIG (reference sequence). The CDR3 loop is CAWSVGPNGYTF. Written as DNA, the CDR3 is TGTGCCTGGAGTGTGGGTCCGAATGGCTACACCTTC.

This chain uses TRBV6-5 with TRBJ1-1; possibly TRBD1 for D (5 bases). V gave up 11 bases and J gave up 1 base, with 14 bases separating them. The CDR3 consists of 13 residues. The germline CDR1 and CDR2 sequences are MNHEY and SVGAGI. The CDR3 nucleotides are TGTGCCGTAGCATGGGGCGGGAACACTGAAGCTTTCTTT. This codes for CAVAWGGNTEAFF.

This rearrangement joins TRBV18 to TRBJ1-6, with D tentatively TRBD1 (5 bases). Trimming left V 6 bases short and J 2 bases short, with 17 bases between. CDR3 length: 17 amino acids. Germline V gives CDR1 KGHSH, CDR2 LQKENI. The CDR3 nucleotides read TGTGCCAGCTCCCGGGATCAACAGGCGACCTATAATTCACCCCTCCACTTT. Its protein product is CASSRDQQATYNSPLHF. Together with reference TRBV18 and TRBJ1-6, the CDR3 gives the full variable domain: NAGVMQNPRHLVRRRGQEARLRCSPMKGHSHVYWYRQLPEEGLKFMVYLQKENIIDESGMPKERFSAEFPKEGPSILRIQQVVRGDSAAYFCASSRDQQATYNSPLHFGNGTRLTVT.

The chain is built from TRBV5-1 and TRBJ1-1, with a possible D match to TRBD1 (6 bases). V lost 4 bases and J 1 base, leaving 14 bases between the germline ends. There are 15 residues in the CDR3. Per germline, CDR1 SGHRS and CDR2 YFSETQ. The chain's CDR3 is CASSVTGLENTEAFF. The CDR3 bases are TGCGCCAGCAGCGTTACAGGGTTGGAGAACACTGAAGCTTTCTTT.